This TCR beta chain stems from a study of blood T cell repertoires in COVID-19. Study-level background: Sample material is recorded as cDNA or gDNA derived from T cells, B-cell-depleted T cells, or PBMCs.

V was pared by 3 bases and J by 7 bases, with 5 bases of the junction left unmatched. The CDR3 has 16 amino acids. Germline lookup yields CDR1 ENHRY and CDR2 SYGVKD. Repertoires were generated with immunoSEQ multiplex PCR, while TCRdb's copy carries only in-frame clones and drops some. The sample lists around 290,000 clones, less than 90% occurring once. Enrolled during active infection, Seattle patients were then followed longitudinally. The chain carries TRBV10-3 and TRBJ2-1, with 14 bases identical to TRBD2. Sequencing input: peripheral blood. The source is a woman in her seventies with COVID-19, enrolled during active disease. CDR3 region: CAISDVRTSGGNEQFF. Here the CDR3 DNA reads TGTGCCATCAGTGACGTAAGGACTAGCGGGGGGAATGAGCAGTTCTTC.